The rows below give T cell receptor beta chains drawn from one sample of a study of blood T cell repertoires in COVID-19. Assay used: immunoSEQ multiplex PCR; TCRdb lists only in-frame clones, some missing. This sample has some 350,000 clones; more than 75% occur once, and the top ten carry just under 3%. Sequenced material: PBMCs or T cells enriched from blood (not recorded which). Receptor source: a woman in her 30s who had recovered from COVID-19. The CDR3 runs from the conserved cysteine through the conserved F or W. The order of the fields is clone size, V gene, D gene, J gene, CDR3 DNA, CDR3 protein. D genes are given only for firm matches. Size values are once, few and many counts, or a class for expanded clones, and some rows have none.

abundance: -
v_gene: TRBV21-1
d_gene: -
j_gene: TRBJ1-5
CDR3nt: TGTGCCAGCAGCAACCACCGGGACAGGGGGCCTAATCAGCCCCAGCATTTT
CDR3aa: CASSNHRDRGPNQPQHF

abundance: -
v_gene: TRBV29-1
d_gene: TRBD1
j_gene: TRBJ1-4
CDR3nt: TGCAGCGTTAACGGAGGGACAGGGGCGAAGAATGAAAAACTGTTTTTT
CDR3aa: CSVNGGTGAKNEKLFF

abundance: few
v_gene: TRBV5-1
d_gene: -
j_gene: TRBJ1-3
CDR3nt: TGCGCCAGCAGATATAGGGGTCTGGAAAACACCATATATTTT
CDR3aa: CASRYRGLENTIYF

abundance: -
v_gene: TRBV20-1
d_gene: -
j_gene: TRBJ2-7
CDR3nt: TGCAGTGCCCCAACTAGTTACGAGCAGTACTTC
CDR3aa: CSAPTSYEQYF

abundance: -
v_gene: TRBV2
d_gene: -
j_gene: TRBJ2-2
CDR3nt: TGTGCCAGCAGAGGGCAGGGTGAGACCGGGGAGCTGTTTTTT
CDR3aa: CASRGQGETGELFF

abundance: -
v_gene: TRBV5-4
d_gene: TRBD1
j_gene: TRBJ2-1
CDR3nt: TGTGCCACCCAAGCCGGGACAGGGGTCTTCGAGCAGTTCTTC
CDR3aa: CATQAGTGVFEQFF

abundance: -
v_gene: TRBV11-3
d_gene: TRBD2
j_gene: TRBJ2-1
CDR3nt: TGTGCCAGCAGCTCAGCGGGGGCCTTCTACAATGAGCAGTTCTTC
CDR3aa: CASSSAGAFYNEQFF

abundance: -
v_gene: TRBV28
d_gene: -
j_gene: TRBJ1-1
CDR3nt: TGTGCCAGCAGTTACAGGGATTATAGGAACACTGAAGCTTTCTTT
CDR3aa: CASSYRDYRNTEAFF

abundance: -
v_gene: TRBV9
d_gene: -
j_gene: TRBJ2-1
CDR3nt: TGTGCCAGCAGTGGGGGGGGCTTCCAGTTCTTC
CDR3aa: CASSGGGFQFF

abundance: once
v_gene: TRBV6-5
d_gene: TRBD1
j_gene: TRBJ2-2
CDR3nt: TGTGCCAGCAGTTCAGGGGGCACGCTCGGGGAGCTGTTTTTT
CDR3aa: CASSSGGTLGELFF

abundance: -
v_gene: TRBV7-2
d_gene: -
j_gene: TRBJ2-7
CDR3nt: TGTGCCAGCAGCTTAAATTTAGTCGAGCAGTACTTC
CDR3aa: CASSLNLVEQYF

abundance: -
v_gene: TRBV18
d_gene: TRBD1
j_gene: TRBJ1-3
CDR3nt: TGTGCCAGCTCACCACAGGGACAGGGGAGCTCTGGAAACACCATATATTTT
CDR3aa: CASSPQGQGSSGNTIYF

abundance: -
v_gene: TRBV4-1
d_gene: -
j_gene: TRBJ2-5
CDR3nt: TGCGCCAGCAGCCAAGAACTTTCTCGTAGCCTGCTCGCTCAGACCCAGTACTTC
CDR3aa: CASSQELSRSLLAQTQYF

abundance: -
v_gene: TRBV7-2
d_gene: TRBD2
j_gene: TRBJ2-7
CDR3nt: TGTGCCAGCAGCGCTTCCGGGACTAGATCCTACGAGCAGTACTTC
CDR3aa: CASSASGTRSYEQYF

abundance: -
v_gene: TRBV27
d_gene: TRBD2
j_gene: TRBJ2-1
CDR3nt: TGTGCCAGCAGTCCCCGGGACTATAACCTTTACAATGAGCAGTTCTTC
CDR3aa: CASSPRDYNLYNEQFF

abundance: -
v_gene: TRBV6-2/TRBV6-3
d_gene: TRBD1
j_gene: TRBJ1-6
CDR3nt: TGTGCCAGCAGTTATTTTCCAGGGACAGGCTCCTATAATTCACCCCTCCACTTT
CDR3aa: CASSYFPGTGSYNSPLHF

abundance: -
v_gene: TRBV9
d_gene: TRBD1
j_gene: TRBJ1-4
CDR3nt: TGTGCCAGCAGCGTAGGACAGGGAGGTGAAAAACTGTTTTTT
CDR3aa: CASSVGQGGEKLFF

abundance: -
v_gene: TRBV27
d_gene: TRBD1
j_gene: TRBJ1-2
CDR3nt: TGTGCCAGCAGTCCGGACAGGGTACATGGCTACACCTTC
CDR3aa: CASSPDRVHGYTF

abundance: -
v_gene: TRBV4-2
d_gene: -
j_gene: TRBJ1-2
CDR3nt: TGTGCCAGCAGCCGAGCCCTGCCAGGGGAATATGGCTACACCTTC
CDR3aa: CASSRALPGEYGYTF

abundance: -
v_gene: TRBV9
d_gene: -
j_gene: TRBJ1-6
CDR3nt: TGTGCCAGCAGCCTAGACGGACAGCAGAATTCACCCCTCCACTTT
CDR3aa: CASSLDGQQNSPLHF

abundance: -
v_gene: TRBV12-3/TRBV12-4
d_gene: TRBD2
j_gene: TRBJ2-7
CDR3nt: TGTGCCAGCCTAGCGGGGGCCTCCTACGAGCAGTACTTC
CDR3aa: CASLAGASYEQYF

abundance: once
v_gene: TRBV6-5
d_gene: -
j_gene: TRBJ1-1
CDR3nt: TGTGCCAGCAGTCTCGCTGGGGGCCGAGAAGCTTTCTTT
CDR3aa: CASSLAGGREAFF

abundance: once
v_gene: TRBV5-1
d_gene: TRBD1
j_gene: TRBJ1-1
CDR3nt: TGCGCCAGCAGCTTGGCCCGGACAGGGGGCGTTTTTCCCACTGAAGCTTTCTTT
CDR3aa: CASSLARTGGVFPTEAFF

abundance: -
v_gene: TRBV7-9
d_gene: -
j_gene: TRBJ2-1
CDR3nt: TGTGCCAGCAGCTTAGTTCGCAATGAGCAGTTCTTC
CDR3aa: CASSLVRNEQFF

abundance: -
v_gene: TRBV6-5
d_gene: TRBD1
j_gene: TRBJ2-7
CDR3nt: TGTGCCAGCAGGGGACAGTTAACCTACGAGCAGTACTTC
CDR3aa: CASRGQLTYEQYF

abundance: -
v_gene: TRBV6-2/TRBV6-3
d_gene: TRBD1
j_gene: TRBJ1-1
CDR3nt: TGTGCCAGCAGTTACGCCGGGACAGGGGGCTGGGGGAACACTGAAGCTTTCTTT
CDR3aa: CASSYAGTGGWGNTEAFF

abundance: -
v_gene: TRBV19
d_gene: -
j_gene: TRBJ2-7
CDR3nt: TGTGCCAGTAGTATAGGGGCCGAGCAGTACTTC
CDR3aa: CASSIGAEQYF

abundance: -
v_gene: TRBV5-1
d_gene: -
j_gene: TRBJ1-2
CDR3nt: TGCGCCAGCAGCTCGCTGGGCGGGGGTAACTATGGCTACACCTTC
CDR3aa: CASSSLGGGNYGYTF

abundance: -
v_gene: TRBV21-1
d_gene: -
j_gene: TRBJ2-7
CDR3nt: TGTGCCAGCAGCATATACCGGGACAGGGGCTCCTACGAGCAGTACTTC
CDR3aa: CASSIYRDRGSYEQYF

abundance: -
v_gene: TRBV7-2
d_gene: -
j_gene: TRBJ1-6
CDR3nt: TGTGCCAGCAGCCCTACCCTAGGAACGGTCCACTTT
CDR3aa: CASSPTLGTVHF

abundance: -
v_gene: TRBV28
d_gene: -
j_gene: TRBJ2-2
CDR3nt: TGTGCCAGCAGTCAGCAGGGCGGGGAGCTGTTTTTT
CDR3aa: CASSQQGGELFF

abundance: few
v_gene: TRBV19
d_gene: TRBD2
j_gene: TRBJ2-1
CDR3nt: TGTGCCAGTAGTGACCCGGGACTAGTCGATGAGCAGTTCTTC
CDR3aa: CASSDPGLVDEQFF

abundance: -
v_gene: TRBV19
d_gene: -
j_gene: TRBJ1-1
CDR3nt: TGTGCCAGTACTACAACAGGGATGAACACTGAAGCTTTCTTT
CDR3aa: CASTTTGMNTEAFF

abundance: -
v_gene: TRBV19
d_gene: -
j_gene: TRBJ1-6
CDR3nt: TGTGCCTGCAGGGATTGGAATTCACCCCTCCACTTT
CDR3aa: CACRDWNSPLHF

abundance: -
v_gene: TRBV7-9
d_gene: TRBD1
j_gene: TRBJ1-2
CDR3nt: TGTGCCAGCAGCCCCGCCGGGACAGGGGGATATGGCTACACCTTC
CDR3aa: CASSPAGTGGYGYTF

abundance: -
v_gene: TRBV6-5
d_gene: -
j_gene: TRBJ1-1
CDR3nt: TGTGCCAGCAGTTATAACAGGGCTGAAGCTTTCTTT
CDR3aa: CASSYNRAEAFF